This TCR beta chain comes out of a study of blood T cell repertoires in COVID-19. Looking at the study overall: T cells, B-cell-depleted T cells, or PBMCs supplied cDNA or gDNA.

As processed by the authors: Using reference gene primer amplification, nucleated cell counts were estimated. The data were produced by immunoSEQ multiplex PCR, yet TCRdb's version contains in-frame clones alone and is incomplete. The DNA gave D and trimming, while V, J and clone size come from that table. In the table there are approximately 72,000 clones, roughly 85% of which are singletons. This TCR was recovered from a man aged 50-60 years with acute or convalescent COVID-19. Input material: peripheral blood.

CDR3: CASSLNYNEQFF. Written as DNA, the CDR3 is TGTGCCAGCAGCCTAAACTACAATGAGCAGTTCTTC. The chain links TRBV27 to TRBJ2-1; unclear D gene. V gave up 6 bases and J gave up 3 bases, with 6 bases separating them. The germline gives CDR1 MNHEY, CDR2 SMNVEV (reference sequence). The CDR3 consists of 12 residues.